A single sample gave rise to the 16 T cell receptor beta chains below, sequenced in a study of Ad26.COV2.S vaccination and SARS-CoV-2 variants. TCRdb keeps only in-frame clones here, not all; method: immunoSEQ multiplex PCR. The sample consists of hundreds of thousands of clones, around 90% of them appearing once. Indicated treatment: about 20 received Ad26.COV2.S at low or high dose, single or two shots; about 5 received placebo; per-sample allocation not given. Sampling took place 63 days after the first vaccine or placebo injection. This specimen was peripheral blood, taken in a trial of Ad26.COV2.S vaccine versus placebo. Receptors originate from a person between 18 and 60 years old who received the Ad26.COV2.S COVID-19 vaccine or a placebo.

The chain couples TRBV27 to TRBJ2-7; D ambiguous. Trimming took off 2 bases at V and 7 bases at J, with 15 bases between the two ends. The CDR3 covers 14 residues. Germline CDR1 MNHEY, CDR2 SMNVEV (reference sequence). CDR3 sequence (DNA): TGTGCCAGCAGTTTAAATGTCGTTGGCATTGAGCAGTACTTC. This gives the protein CASSLNVVGIEQYF.

The chain carries TRBV9 and TRBJ2-2; D may be TRBD1 (6 bases). Trimming took 0 bases from V and 0 from J, leaving 9 bases between them. CDR3 length: 16 residues. CDR1 is SGDLS, CDR2 YYNGEE, per germline. CDR3 sequence reads: CASSVGTVTNTGELFF. For the CDR3, the DNA is TGTGCCAGCAGCGTAGGGACAGTAACGAACACCGGGGAGCTGTTTTTT. Combining the CDR3 with reference TRBV9 and TRBJ2-2 gives the whole variable domain DSGVTQTPKHLITATGQRVTLRCSPRSGDLSVYWYQQSLDQGLQFLIQYYNGEERAKGNILERFSAQQFPDLHSELNLSSLELGDSALYFCASSVGTVTNTGELFFGEGSRLTVL.

The gene calls are TRBV29-1 and TRBJ2-5; D possibly corresponds to TRBD2 (6 bases). Trimming took off 5 bases at V and 9 bases at J, with 13 bases between the two ends. The CDR3 loop spans 11 amino acids. Germline CDR1 reads SQVTM; CDR2 reads ANQGSEA. In DNA form, the CDR3 reads TGCAGCGTTCGGGGGTCCTGGGCCCAGTACTTC. Amino acid sequence: CSVRGSWAQYF.

The genes are TRBV7-6 and TRBJ2-3; 7 bases match TRBD1. V lost 5 bases and J lost 2; bases outside the gene matches: 4. Germline CDR1 is SGHVS and CDR2 is FNYEAQ. The CDR3 is made up of 14 amino acids. CDR3 DNA sequence: TGTGCCAGCAGCCGGACAGGCCCCACAGATACGCAGTATTTT. Its protein is CASSRTGPTDTQYF.

The rearrangement uses TRBV7-9 and TRBJ1-2; the match to TRBD1 covers 10 bases. The CDR3 is 13 residues long. Trimming at V came to 3 bases and at J to 7 bases, leaving 2 bases not matched to a gene. CDR1 and CDR2 (germline): SEHNR, FQNEAQ (reference sequence). CDR3 coding DNA: TGTGCCAGCAGCTTGGGGACAGGGGTTGGCTACACCTTC. Translation: CASSLGTGVGYTF. The entire variable domain, with the rest obtained from reference TRBV7-9 and TRBJ1-2, is as follows: DTGVSQNPRHKITKRGQNVTFRCDPISEHNRLYWYRQTLGQGPEFLTYFQNEAQLEKSRLLSDRFSAERPKGSFSTLEIQRTEQGDSAMYLCASSLGTGVGYTFGSGTRLTVV.

The CDR3 DNA follows: TGTGCTAGTGGTTTTCAGTCCGCCGGCCCAGGGGACCAAGAGACCCAGTACTTC. Its protein product is CASGFQSAGPGDQETQYF. The chain joins TRBV12-5 to TRBJ2-5, with a tentative D call TRBD1 (6 bases). V gave up 3 bases and J gave up 0 bases, with 20 bases separating them. Germline V gene data show CDR1 as LGHNT and CDR2 as FRNRAP. CDR3 length equals 18 residues.

This rearrangement joins TRBV6-5 to TRBJ1-1; 10 positions agree with TRBD1. The length of the CDR3 is 14 residues. The V gene end was trimmed by 2 bases and the J gene end by 7 bases; junction bases not matched to a gene: 4. CDR1 and CDR2 (germline): MNHEY, SVGAGI. DNA of the CDR3: TGTGCCAGCAGTTACCGACAGGGGGCCGGTGAAGCTTTCTTT. It yields the protein CASSYRQGAGEAFF.

The J gene is TRBJ2-2, the V gene TRBV2; D remains unclear. V lost 1 base to trimming and J lost 5 bases, with 11 bases between them. The germline CDR1 and CDR2 sequences are SNHLY and FYNNEI. The CDR3 covers 15 residues. The CDR3 DNA is TGTGCCAGCAGTGAAGGCAGGCCTGGAACCGGGGAGCTGTTTTTT. Its translation: CASSEGRPGTGELFF. Full variable domain (rest looked up from reference TRBV2 and TRBJ2-2): EPEVTQTPSHQVTQMGQEVILRCVPISNHLYFYWYRQILGQKVEFLVSFYNNEISEKSEIFDDQFSVERPDGSNFTLKIRSTKLEDSAMYFCASSEGRPGTGELFFGEGSRLTVL.

The V and J genes are TRBV12-3 or TRBV12-4 and TRBJ1-5; no clear D gene. The CDR3 has 13 amino acids. The V and J ends lost 6 bases and 6 bases respectively, with 12 bases between them. The CDR3 sequence: CASSSHSRQPQHF. The CDR3 nucleotides read TGTGCCAGCAGCTCCCACAGCCGTCAGCCCCAGCATTTT.

V usage is TRBV27 and J usage is TRBJ1-2; 7 bases fit TRBD1. The CDR3 spans 14 residues. The V gene end was trimmed by 3 bases and the J gene end by 8 bases; junction bases not matched to a gene: 9. CDR1 and CDR2 from the germline V gene are MNHEY and SMNVEV (reference sequence). CDR3 protein: CASSFSTGSGGYTF. In DNA form, the CDR3 reads TGTGCCAGCAGTTTCTCGACAGGGTCGGGCGGCTACACCTTC.

The V gene is TRBV5-1, the J gene TRBJ1-1, with D possibly being TRBD1 (5 bases). With 1 base removed from V and 1 base from J, the gap between germline ends came to 14 bases. Germline CDR1 is SGHRS and CDR2 is YFSETQ. The CDR3 runs 16 residues. The chain's CDR3 is CASSLSRVAGNTEAFF. CDR3 nucleotides: TGCGCCAGCAGCTTGAGCAGGGTCGCGGGGAACACTGAAGCTTTCTTT.

The chain combines TRBV27 with TRBJ2-1, with TRBD2 matching over 10 bases. There are 15 residues in the CDR3. In germline, CDR1 is MNHEY, CDR2 SMNVEV (reference sequence). The trim removed 1 base at V and 7 bases at J, leaving 4 bases unmatched. CDR3 bases: TGTGCCAGCAGTTTATTAGCGGGAGGAGGTAATGAGCAGTTCTTC. It specifies CASSLLAGGGNEQFF.

The genes are TRBV3-1 (or the pseudogene TRBV3-2) and TRBJ2-3; 10 bases fit TRBD2. CDR3 length: 15 residues. The germline CDR1 and CDR2 sequences are LGHDT and YNNKEL (reference sequence). The V and J ends lost 1 base and 4 bases, in that order; junction bases with no gene match: 2. The CDR3 sequence: CASSQAAGGADTQYF. The CDR3 bases are TGTGCCAGCAGCCAAGCAGCGGGAGGGGCAGATACGCAGTATTTT.

V and J are TRBV27 and TRBJ2-4; D is unclear. There are 13 residues in the CDR3. Trimming cost V 3 bases and J 0 bases, with 3 bases left between them. CDR1 is MNHEY and CDR2 is SMNVEV in the germline V gene (reference sequence). As DNA, the CDR3 is TGTGCCAGCAGTTTCTCAGCCAAAAACATTCAGTACTTC. Residues: CASSFSAKNIQYF.

This rearrangement joins TRBV11-3 to TRBJ2-3; 7 bases are shared with TRBD2. After removal of 1 base from V and 3 bases from J, the junction contained 1 base not matched to a gene. Germline V lookup: CDR1 SGHNT, CDR2 YENEEA. The CDR3 extends over 14 amino acids. CDR3 bases: TGTGCCAGCAGCTTAGGGGGACTAACAGATACGCAGTATTTT. This sequence encodes CASSLGGLTDTQYF. Supplemented by reference TRBV11-3 and TRBJ2-3, the full variable domain reads EAGVVQSPRYKIIEKKQPVAFWCNPISGHNTLYWYLQNLGQGPELLIRYENEEAVDDSQLPKDRFSAERLKGVDSTLKIQPAELGDSAVYLCASSLGGLTDTQYFGPGTRLTVL.

This clone was found once. V and J are TRBV30 and TRBJ1-1; no definite D call. Between the trimmed V and J ends, which lost 2 bases and 2 bases, there was a span of 9 bases. CDR3 length: 13 amino acids. Per the germline V gene, CDR1 is GTSNPN and CDR2 is SVGIG (reference sequence). CDR3 protein: CAWSNAANTEAFF. In DNA form, the CDR3 reads TGTGCCTGGAGTAATGCGGCAAACACTGAAGCTTTCTTT.